This passage covers 18 T cell receptor beta chains from one sample sequenced in a study of post-analysis software for immune sequencing data. General study findings and limits: With TRBV5-6, TRBV5-1 and TRBV20-1 included, 4 to 6 TRBV segments were more frequent in patients than in controls.

No antigen is known for these receptors. Unique molecular identifiers featured in each of the TCR beta cDNA libraries. Via MiXCR, TCRdb re-called the PCR reads, giving one row per CDR3 protein. Among under 900,000 distinct CDR3 sequences listed, 53% were seen once. The sequenced sample was blood. These receptors all come from a girl aged 10 to 17 with multiple sclerosis.

V and J are TRBV29-1 and TRBJ2-5, with 8 bases fitting TRBD1. The CDR3 spans 13 residues. Germline assignment: CDR1 SQVTM and CDR2 ANQGSEA. Trimming cost V 4 bases and J 1 base; bases outside gene matches: 2. DNA for the CDR3: TGCAGCGTTGGAACAGGGGGCCAAGAGACCCAGTACTTC. Its translation is CSVGTGGQETQYF.

This chain links TRBV4-2 with TRBJ2-3; D perhaps matches TRBD1 (6 bases). V was clipped by 8 bases and J by 6 bases, with 15 bases between them. There are 13 residues in the CDR3. Germline CDR1 and CDR2: LGHNA and YNFKEQ. CDR3 in amino acids: CASAHRVGDTQYF. The CDR3 nucleotides are TGTGCCAGCGCTCACAGGGTGGGGGATACGCAGTATTTT.

The chain employs TRBV5-1 and TRBJ1-1; 8 bases map to TRBD1. Trimming removed 4 bases from V and 10 bases from J; junction bases left unmatched: 3. CDR3 size: 11 residues. Germline V lookup: CDR1 SGHRS, CDR2 YFSETQ. Here the CDR3 DNA reads TGCGCCAGCAGCCTGGACAGGGTAGCTTTCTTT. Its protein is CASSLDRVAFF.

The chain combines TRBV15 with TRBJ2-1; 13 bases are shared with TRBD2. The CDR3 has 15 amino acids. V dropped 3 bases and J dropped 8; count of bases not matched to a gene: 4. Germline V CDR1 and CDR2: LNHNV, YYDKDF (reference sequence). CDR3 DNA sequence: TGTGCCACCAGCAGCCGGACTAGCGGGAGAGATGAGCAGTTCTTC. This gives the protein CATSSRTSGRDEQFF.

This clonotype was seen only once. This sequence joins TRBV5-1 and TRBJ2-7; D remains unclear. The better agreement between TRBJ2-5 and the DNA end casts doubt on the J call. The CDR3 has 14 residues. Germline V gene lookup returns CDR1 SGHRS and CDR2 YFSETQ. CDR3 sequence reads: CASSTLGTGETQYF. Written as DNA, the CDR3 is TGCGCCAGCAGCACCTTGGGCACCGGGGAGACCCAGTACTTC.

This clonotype occurred a few times. V usage is TRBV12-3 or TRBV12-4 and J usage is TRBJ2-7; D not resolved. The CDR3 covers 11 residues. The V gene lost 3 bases and the J gene lost 6 bases, with 6 bases spanning the gap. For the CDR3, the DNA is TGTGCCAGCAGTTTCGATCTCGAGCAGTACTTC. Amino acids: CASSFDLEQYF.

This chain uses TRBV11-2 with TRBJ2-3, with D tentatively TRBD1 (5 bases). The CDR3 spans 15 residues. Trimming removed 2 bases at V and 4 bases at J, with 13 bases between. Germline V gene data show CDR1 as SGHAT and CDR2 as FQNNGV. CDR3 bases: TGTGCCAGCAGCTTAAGGTTCCAGGGCGCAGATACGCAGTATTTT. The encoded protein is CASSLRFQGADTQYF.

This rearrangement joins TRBV20-1 to TRBJ2-5; D is ambiguous. The DNA end lines up better with TRBJ2-7; the J call may be wrong. The CDR3 is 15 residues long. Germline V gene sequence: CDR1 DFQATT, CDR2 SNEGSKA (reference sequence). The CDR3 nucleotides are TGCAGTGCTAGAGTAAACCGGTTAGGGTTCTACGAGCAGTACTTC. Its protein is CSARVNRLGFYEQYF.

In its sample, this clonotype was seen a few times. V is TRBV7-6 and J is TRBJ1-2; D is ambiguous. V was pared by 1 base and J by 0 bases, with 9 bases between. Germline CDR1 and CDR2: SGHVS and FNYEAQ. The CDR3 is 15 amino acids. The CDR3 DNA reads TGTGCCAGCAGCTTAGGGTTGGCAGCTAACTATGGCTACACCTTC. Its translation is CASSLGLAANYGYTF.

The J gene is TRBJ2-1, the V gene TRBV20-1; 11 positions agree with TRBD1. This CDR3 is 12 amino acids long. CDR1 and CDR2 from the germline V gene are DFQATT and SNEGSKA (reference sequence). The CDR3 nucleotides are TGCAGCCCGGGACAGGGGGGAAATGAGCAGTTCTTC. Translation: CSPGQGGNEQFF.

The gene calls are TRBV12-5 and TRBJ1-2; 8 nucleotides agree with TRBD1. V shed 0 bases, J shed 6 bases, and the junction held 6 bases outside the gene matches. The CDR3 runs to 15 residues. Germline CDR1 LGHNT, CDR2 FRNRAP. The CDR3: CASGLVTGDPDGYTF. In DNA form, the CDR3 reads TGTGCTAGTGGTTTGGTGACAGGGGATCCGGATGGCTACACCTTC.

The chain employs TRBV20-1 and TRBJ2-3, with 7 bases aligning to TRBD2. The CDR3 length is 17 residues. Trimming cost V 0 bases and J 5 bases; bases outside gene matches: 14. Germline V lookup: CDR1 DFQATT, CDR2 SNEGSKA (reference sequence). The CDR3 DNA is TGCAGTGCTAGAGATGGCTCGGGACTACCTGCCCAAGATACGCAGTATTTT. It specifies CSARDGSGLPAQDTQYF.

This chain uses TRBV10-3 with TRBJ2-2; D perhaps matches TRBD1 (6 bases). CDR1 is ENHRY and CDR2 is SYGVKD in the germline V gene. The CDR3 loop spans 13 amino acids. The CDR3: CATGNRDTGELFF. The DNA of the CDR3 is TGTGCTACAGGGAACAGGGACACCGGGGAGCTGTTTTTT.

The V and J genes are TRBV4-1 and TRBJ2-1, with 8 bases identical to TRBD2. The J call may be faulty, since TRBJ2-7 better matches the DNA end. Germline V gives CDR1 MGHRA, CDR2 YSYEKL. The CDR3 is 16 amino acids. This CDR3 is CASSQERLAGYNEQYF. The CDR3, as DNA: TGCGCCAGCAGCCAAGAGAGGCTAGCGGGTTACAATGAGCAGTACTTC.

The chain couples TRBV21-1 to TRBJ2-6; the table's D call, TRBD1, was not checked against the DNA. TRBV21-1 is annotated as a pseudogene. This CDR3 region has 17 residues. The CDR3 DNA reads as TGTGCCAGCAGCAAACCCGCCCGGGCGGGTGGGGCCAACGTCCTGACTTTC. Its protein product is CASSKPARAGGANVLTF.

This chain connects TRBV7-7 to TRBJ2-3; D might be TRBD1 (6 bases). Germline V gene sequence: CDR1 SSHAT, CDR2 FNYEAQ (reference sequence). The CDR3 runs 13 residues. This chain's CDR3 is CAIRAGEADTQYF. In nucleotides, the CDR3 is TGTGCTATAAGGGCAGGGGAAGCAGATACGCAGTATTTT.

The chain employs TRBV20-1 and TRBJ1-2, with D perhaps matching TRBD1 (6 bases). The germline V and J ends were trimmed by 6 bases and 2 bases, with 22 bases remaining between them. The germline V gene encodes CDR1 DFQATT and CDR2 SNEGSKA (reference sequence). The CDR3 sequence is 16 residues long. CDR3 residues: CSAFRDTSPPNYGYTF. DNA for the CDR3: TGCAGTGCCTTCCGGGACACCAGTCCTCCCAACTATGGCTACACCTTC.

This clonotype was detected a few times. The CDR3, as DNA: TGTGCCAGCAGTCCTATGCCAGACAGGGGGTACGAGCAGTACTTC. It specifies CASSPMPDRGYEQYF. V gene TRBV6-5 combines with J gene TRBJ2-4; TRBD1 agrees at 9 bases. The J call may be in error: the DNA end matches TRBJ2-7 better. Per germline, CDR1 MNHEY and CDR2 SVGAGI. CDR3 size: 15 residues.